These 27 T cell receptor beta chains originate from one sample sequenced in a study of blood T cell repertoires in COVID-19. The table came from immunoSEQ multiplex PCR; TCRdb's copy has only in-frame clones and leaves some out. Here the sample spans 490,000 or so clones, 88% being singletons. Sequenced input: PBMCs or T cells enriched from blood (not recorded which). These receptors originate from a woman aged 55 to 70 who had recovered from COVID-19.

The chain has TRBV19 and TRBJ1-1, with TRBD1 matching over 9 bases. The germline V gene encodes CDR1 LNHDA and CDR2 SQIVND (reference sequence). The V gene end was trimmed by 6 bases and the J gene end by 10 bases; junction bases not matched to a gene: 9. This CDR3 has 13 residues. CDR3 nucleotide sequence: TGTGCCAGTAGGGGACAGGGAGTTAGGGTAGCTTTCTTT. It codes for CASRGQGVRVAFF.

As DNA, the CDR3 is TGTGCCAGTAGTATACGGCTAGCGGGGGCGACCTACAATGAGCAGTTCTTC. Translating gives CASSIRLAGATYNEQFF. The genes are TRBV19 and TRBJ2-1; 10 bases are a match to TRBD2. J was trimmed by 2 bases and V by 2 bases; bases with no gene match: 6. The germline V gene encodes CDR1 LNHDA and CDR2 SQIVND (reference sequence). The CDR3 length is 17 residues.

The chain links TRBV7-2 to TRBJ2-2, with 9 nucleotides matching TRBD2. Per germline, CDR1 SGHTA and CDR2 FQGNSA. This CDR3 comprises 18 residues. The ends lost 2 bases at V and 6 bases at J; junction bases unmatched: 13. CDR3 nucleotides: TGTGCCAGCAGCTTATTGACGACCGGGACTAGCCGGGCCGGGGAGCTGTTTTTT. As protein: CASSLLTTGTSRAGELFF.

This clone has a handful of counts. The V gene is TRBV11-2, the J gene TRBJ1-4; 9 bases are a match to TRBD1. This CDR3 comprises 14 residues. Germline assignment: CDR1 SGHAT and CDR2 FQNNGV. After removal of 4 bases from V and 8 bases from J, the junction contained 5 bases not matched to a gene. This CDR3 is CASSSRDREEKLFF. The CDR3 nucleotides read TGTGCCAGCAGCTCCCGGGACAGGGAAGAAAAACTGTTTTTT.

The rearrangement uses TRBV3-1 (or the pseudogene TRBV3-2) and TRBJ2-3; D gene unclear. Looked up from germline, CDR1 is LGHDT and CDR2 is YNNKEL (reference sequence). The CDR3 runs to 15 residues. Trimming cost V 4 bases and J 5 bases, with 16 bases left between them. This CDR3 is CASSPIYHFLDTQYF. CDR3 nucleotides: TGTGCCAGCAGCCCGATATACCACTTCTTAGATACGCAGTATTTT.

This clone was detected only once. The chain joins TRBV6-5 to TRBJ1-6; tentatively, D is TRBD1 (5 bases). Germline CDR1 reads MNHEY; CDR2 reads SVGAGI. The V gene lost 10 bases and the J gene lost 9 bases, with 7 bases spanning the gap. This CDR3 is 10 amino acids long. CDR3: CATGGSPLHF. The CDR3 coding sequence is TGTGCCACCGGGGGTTCACCCCTCCACTTT.

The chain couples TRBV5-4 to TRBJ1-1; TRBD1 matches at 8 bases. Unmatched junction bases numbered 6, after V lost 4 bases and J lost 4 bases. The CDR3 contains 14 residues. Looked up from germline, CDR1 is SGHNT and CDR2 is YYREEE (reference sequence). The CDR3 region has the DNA TGTGCCAGCAGCCCAGGACAGGGAGGCACTGAAGCTTTCTTT. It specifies CASSPGQGGTEAFF.

CDR3 sequence reads: CASVGQGYYNEQFF. CDR3 coding DNA: TGTGCCAGCGTGGGGCAGGGATATTACAATGAGCAGTTCTTC. This sequence joins TRBV7-9 and TRBJ2-1; D is possibly TRBD1 (5 bases). The V and J ends lost 8 bases and 4 bases respectively, with 15 bases between them. This CDR3 is built from 14 residues. Germline V lookup: CDR1 SEHNR, CDR2 FQNEAQ (reference sequence). Full variable domain (missing parts from reference TRBV7-9 and TRBJ2-1): DTGVSQNPRHKITKRGQNVTFRCDPISEHNRLYWYRQTLGQGPEFLTYFQNEAQLEKSRLLSDRFSAERPKGSFSTLEIQRTEQGDSAMYLCASVGQGYYNEQFFGPGTRLTVL.

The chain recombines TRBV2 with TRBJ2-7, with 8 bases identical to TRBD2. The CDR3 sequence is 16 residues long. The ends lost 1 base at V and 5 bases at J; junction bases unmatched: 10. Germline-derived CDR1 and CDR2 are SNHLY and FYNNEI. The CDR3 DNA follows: TGTGCCAGCAGTGAAGGCTTTGCGGGGGGCGGTAACGAGCAGTACTTC. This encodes CASSEGFAGGGNEQYF.

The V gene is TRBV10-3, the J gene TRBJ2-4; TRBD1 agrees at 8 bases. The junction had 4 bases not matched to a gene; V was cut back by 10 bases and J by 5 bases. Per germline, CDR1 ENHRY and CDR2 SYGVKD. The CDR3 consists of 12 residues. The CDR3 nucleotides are TGTGCCACCGGGACAGGCGAAAACATTCAGTACTTC. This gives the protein CATGTGENIQYF.

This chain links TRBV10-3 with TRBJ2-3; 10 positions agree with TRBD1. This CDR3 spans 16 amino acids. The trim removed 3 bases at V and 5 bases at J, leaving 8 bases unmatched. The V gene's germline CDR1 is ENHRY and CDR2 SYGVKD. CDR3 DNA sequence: TGTGCCATCAGTGAAGGGACAGGGGAATTAAGAGATACGCAGTATTTT. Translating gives CAISEGTGELRDTQYF.

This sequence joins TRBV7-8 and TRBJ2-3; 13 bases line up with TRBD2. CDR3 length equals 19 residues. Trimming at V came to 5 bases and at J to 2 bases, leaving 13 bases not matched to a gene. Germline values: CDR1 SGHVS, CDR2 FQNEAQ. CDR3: CASSLGTSGADIYTDTQYF. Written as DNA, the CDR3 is TGTGCCAGCAGCCTCGGGACTAGCGGGGCCGACATCTACACAGATACGCAGTATTTT.

CDR3 sequence reads: CASRAGESQPQHF. DNA for the CDR3: TGTGCCAGCAGGGCAGGGGAAAGTCAGCCCCAGCATTTT. The rearrangement links TRBV6-5 to TRBJ1-5; D possibly corresponds to TRBD1 (6 bases). V lost 6 bases and J lost 6, with 12 bases in between. Germline CDR1 MNHEY, CDR2 SVGAGI. The CDR3 consists of 13 residues.

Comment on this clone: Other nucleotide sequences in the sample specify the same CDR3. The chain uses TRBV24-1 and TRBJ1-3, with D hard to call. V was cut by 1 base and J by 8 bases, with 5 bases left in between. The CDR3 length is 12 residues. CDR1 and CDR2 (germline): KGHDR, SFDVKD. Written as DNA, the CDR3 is TGTGCCACCAGTGATTTCGGAGACACCATATATTTT. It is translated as CATSDFGDTIYF.

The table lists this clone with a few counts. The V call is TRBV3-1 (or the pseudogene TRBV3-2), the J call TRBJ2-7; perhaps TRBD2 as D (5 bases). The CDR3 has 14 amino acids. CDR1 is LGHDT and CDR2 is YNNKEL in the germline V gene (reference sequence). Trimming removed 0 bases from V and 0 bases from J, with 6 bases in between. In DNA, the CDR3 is TGTGCCAGCAGCCAAGAGGGGAGCTCCTACGAGCAGTACTTC. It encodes CASSQEGSSYEQYF.

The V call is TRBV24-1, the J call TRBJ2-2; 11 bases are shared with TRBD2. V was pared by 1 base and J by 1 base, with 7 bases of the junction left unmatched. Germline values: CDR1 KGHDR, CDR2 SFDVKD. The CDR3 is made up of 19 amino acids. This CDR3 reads CATSDLGNSGGVNTGELFF. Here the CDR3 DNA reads TGTGCCACCAGTGATTTAGGTAATAGCGGGGGGGTGAACACCGGGGAGCTGTTTTTT.

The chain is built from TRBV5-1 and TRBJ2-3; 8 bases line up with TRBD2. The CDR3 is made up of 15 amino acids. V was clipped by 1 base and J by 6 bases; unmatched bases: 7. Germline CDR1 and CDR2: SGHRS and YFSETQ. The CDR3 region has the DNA TGCGCCAGCAGCTTGTTAGCGGGGACATTGGATACGCAGTATTTT. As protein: CASSLLAGTLDTQYF.

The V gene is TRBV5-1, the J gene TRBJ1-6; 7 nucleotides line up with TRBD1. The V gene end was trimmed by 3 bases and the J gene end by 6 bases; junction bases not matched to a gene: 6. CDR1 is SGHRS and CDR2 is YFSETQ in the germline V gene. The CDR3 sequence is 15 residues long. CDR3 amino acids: CASSYGTDTNSPLHF. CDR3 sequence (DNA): TGCGCCAGCAGCTATGGGACAGACACTAATTCACCCCTCCACTTT.

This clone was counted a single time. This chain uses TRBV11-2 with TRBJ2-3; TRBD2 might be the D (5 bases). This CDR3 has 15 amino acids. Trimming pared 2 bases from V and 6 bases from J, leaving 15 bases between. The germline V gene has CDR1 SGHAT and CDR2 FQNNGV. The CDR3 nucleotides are TGTGCCAGCAGCTTAAGTTTGGCTAGCTCGGATACGCAGTATTTT. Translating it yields CASSLSLASSDTQYF. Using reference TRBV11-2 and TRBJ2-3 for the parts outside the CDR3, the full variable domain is EAGVAQSPRYKIIEKRQSVAFWCNPISGHATLYWYQQILGQGPKLLIQFQNNGVVDDSQLPKDRFSAERLKGVDSTLKIQPAKLEDSAVYLCASSLSLASSDTQYFGPGTRLTVL.

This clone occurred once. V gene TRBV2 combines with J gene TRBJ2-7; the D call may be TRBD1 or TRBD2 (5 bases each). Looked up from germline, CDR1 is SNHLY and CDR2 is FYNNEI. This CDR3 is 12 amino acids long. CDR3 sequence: CASGRGTYEQYF. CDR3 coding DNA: TGTGCAAGCGGTAGGGGAACCTACGAGCAGTACTTC.

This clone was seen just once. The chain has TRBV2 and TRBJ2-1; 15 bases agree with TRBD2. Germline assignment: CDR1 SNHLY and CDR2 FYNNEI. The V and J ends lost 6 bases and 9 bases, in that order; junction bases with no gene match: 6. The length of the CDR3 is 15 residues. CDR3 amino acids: CASRRTSGGAREQFF. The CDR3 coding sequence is TGTGCCAGCAGGAGGACTAGCGGGGGGGCTCGTGAGCAGTTCTTC.

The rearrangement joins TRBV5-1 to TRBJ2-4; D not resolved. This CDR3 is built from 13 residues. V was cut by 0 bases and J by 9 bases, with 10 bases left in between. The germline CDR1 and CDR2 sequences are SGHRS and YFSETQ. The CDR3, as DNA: TGCGCCAGCAGCTTGGACCAGGATTTCATTCAGTACTTC. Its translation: CASSLDQDFIQYF.

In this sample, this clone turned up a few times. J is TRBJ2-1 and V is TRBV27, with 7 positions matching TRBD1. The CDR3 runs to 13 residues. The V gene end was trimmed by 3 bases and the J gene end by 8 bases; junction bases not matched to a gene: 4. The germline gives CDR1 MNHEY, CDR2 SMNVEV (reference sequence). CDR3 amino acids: CASSLGQGDEQFF. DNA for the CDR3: TGTGCCAGCAGTTTGGGCCAGGGGGATGAGCAGTTCTTC.

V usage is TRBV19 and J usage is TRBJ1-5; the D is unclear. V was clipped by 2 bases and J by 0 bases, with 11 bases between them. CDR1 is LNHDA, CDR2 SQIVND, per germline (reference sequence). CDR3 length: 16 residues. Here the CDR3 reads CASSIKTPYSNQPQHF. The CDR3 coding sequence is TGTGCCAGTAGTATAAAGACACCATATAGCAATCAGCCCCAGCATTTT.

CDR3 sequence (DNA): TGCGCCAGCAGCTTGGCCGGGACTAGCGGCACAGATACGCAGTATTTT. Protein sequence: CASSLAGTSGTDTQYF. This chain connects TRBV5-1 to TRBJ2-3; TRBD2 aligns across 10 bases. Germline V lookup: CDR1 SGHRS, CDR2 YFSETQ. Trimming removed 0 bases from V and 1 base from J; junction bases left unmatched: 2. The CDR3 runs to 16 residues.

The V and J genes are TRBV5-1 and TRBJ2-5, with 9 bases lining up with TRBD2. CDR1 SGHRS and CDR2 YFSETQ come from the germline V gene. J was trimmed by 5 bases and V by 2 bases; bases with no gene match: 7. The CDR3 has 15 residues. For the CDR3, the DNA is TGCGCCAGCAGCTTCGAGCGGGGGGATCGGGAGACCCAGTACTTC. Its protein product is CASSFERGDRETQYF.

The CDR3 is CASTAGTGAYEQYF. DNA of the CDR3: TGTGCCAGCACCGCCGGGACAGGGGCATACGAGCAGTACTTC. The chain recombines TRBV5-6 with TRBJ2-7; 10 nucleotides line up with TRBD1. The trim removed 6 bases at V and 4 bases at J, leaving 7 bases unmatched. Germline loops: CDR1 SGHDT, CDR2 YYEEEE. The CDR3 is made up of 14 amino acids.